These 26 T cell receptor beta chains share one sample of origin, sequenced in a study of shared clonotypes between healthy human individuals. The repertoire was sequenced with immunoSEQ multiplex PCR; TCRdb's copy has only in-frame clones and lacks some. The table includes more than 1.2 million clones, about 98.5% detected once. The sequenced sample was naive CD4+ T cells sorted from blood. As for subset: CD45RA+ positively selected. The receptors were sampled from a man aged 25 to 45 in good health.

The chain recombines TRBV7-2 with TRBJ2-5; D is undetermined. CDR3 size: 13 residues. Germline V gives CDR1 SGHTA, CDR2 FQGNSA. The V gene lost 5 bases and the J gene lost 4 bases, with 11 bases spanning the gap. The CDR3 loop is CASSRIVGETQYF. The CDR3 bases are TGTGCCAGCAGCCGCATTGTAGGAGAGACCCAGTACTTC. Full variable domain (remainder filled in from reference TRBV7-2 and TRBJ2-5): GAGVSQSPSNKVTEKGKDVELRCDPISGHTALYWYRQSLGQGLEFLIYFQGNSAPDKSGLPSDRFSAERTGGSVSTLTIQRTQQEDSAVYLCASSRIVGETQYFGPGTRLLVL.

The rearrangement joins TRBV6-1 to TRBJ2-1; 8 nucleotides match TRBD1. Germline CDR1 MNHNS, CDR2 SASEGT. The CDR3 is made up of 15 amino acids. Losses at the gene ends were 2 bases for V and 7 bases for J; bases not matched to a gene: 7. The CDR3: CASSELTGVGNEQFF. The CDR3 nucleotides are TGTGCCAGCAGTGAATTGACAGGGGTTGGTAATGAGCAGTTCTTC.

This sequence joins TRBV25-1 and TRBJ2-3, with a weak D call TRBD2 (6 bases). Trimming left V 8 bases short and J 0 bases short, with 15 bases between. The CDR3 sequence is 15 residues long. The V gene's germline CDR1 is MGHDK and CDR2 SYGVNS. CDR3 amino acids: CASGVGGRSTDTQYF. As DNA, the CDR3 is TGTGCCAGCGGAGTCGGGGGACGGAGCACAGATACGCAGTATTTT.

The CDR3 DNA sequence: TGTGCCAGCAGCTCGACGACAGGGTATATTGGGGATGAGCAGTTCTTC. Translation gives CASSSTTGYIGDEQFF. V is TRBV7-9 and J is TRBJ2-1; TRBD1 agrees at 7 bases. The germline gives CDR1 SEHNR, CDR2 FQNEAQ (reference sequence). The junction had 14 bases not matched to a gene; V was cut back by 4 bases and J by 8 bases. The CDR3 has 16 amino acids.

This chain links TRBV7-8 with TRBJ1-4, with TRBD1 identical over 7 bases. The CDR3 extends over 14 amino acids. CDR1 is SGHVS and CDR2 is FQNEAQ in the germline V gene. J gave up 8 bases and V 3 bases, and 6 bases lay outside the gene matches. The CDR3 DNA follows: TGTGCCAGCAGCTTTACAGGGGACGGAGAAAAACTGTTTTTT. It codes for CASSFTGDGEKLFF. Looking up the rest from reference TRBV7-8 and TRBJ1-4 gives the full variable domain: GAGVSQSPRYKVAKRGQDVALRCDPISGHVSLFWYQQALGQGPEFLTYFQNEAQLDKSGLPSDRFFAERPEGSVSTLKIQRTQQEDSAVYLCASSFTGDGEKLFFGSGTQLSVL.

The V gene is TRBV29-1, the J gene TRBJ1-1; a possible D gene is TRBD1 (5 bases). This CDR3 comprises 13 residues. The V and J ends lost 8 bases and 5 bases respectively, with 18 bases between them. CDR1 is SQVTM, CDR2 ANQGSEA, per germline. Here the CDR3 reads CSTYNGANTEAFF. Here the CDR3 DNA reads TGCAGCACATATAACGGGGCGAATACTGAAGCTTTCTTT.

The CDR3 here is CASSFGQGGALAAEQYF. CDR3 coding DNA: TGTGCCAGCAGTTTCGGACAGGGAGGTGCGTTAGCTGCCGAGCAGTACTTC. This chain links TRBV27 with TRBJ2-7, with TRBD1 matching over 8 bases. V shed 3 bases and J 6 bases; nucleotides not matched to a gene: 16. CDR3 length: 17 amino acids. CDR1 is MNHEY, CDR2 SMNVEV, per germline (reference sequence).

The V gene is TRBV28, the J gene TRBJ2-7; 7 bases align to TRBD1. V shed 3 bases and J 12 bases; nucleotides not matched to a gene: 8. CDR3 length: 12 residues. The germline gives CDR1 MDHEN, CDR2 SYDVKM. The CDR3 loop reads CASSFGQVRLYF. The DNA for the CDR3 is TGTGCCAGCAGTTTCGGACAGGTGAGGCTGTACTTC. Drawing the rest from reference TRBV28 and TRBJ2-7, the complete variable domain is DVKVTQSSRYLVKRTGEKVFLECVQDMDHENMFWYRQDPGLGLRLIYFSYDVKMKEKGDIPEGYSVSREKKERFSLILESASTNQTSMYLCASSFGQVRLYFGPGTRLTVT.

J is TRBJ2-2 and V is TRBV30; D gene uncertain. Germline V gene sequence: CDR1 GTSNPN, CDR2 SVGIG (reference sequence). This CDR3 has 15 residues. The ends were cut back, 3 bases at V and 5 bases at J, with 16 bases in the middle. CDR3 in amino acids: CAWRTTGSFTGELFF. DNA for the CDR3: TGTGCCTGGAGGACGACGGGCAGTTTTACCGGGGAGCTGTTTTTT.

This chain joins TRBV25-1 and TRBJ1-3; possible D gene TRBD1, 5 bases. Trimming took 1 base from V and 2 from J, leaving 15 bases between them. CDR1 is MGHDK and CDR2 is SYGVNS in the germline V gene. The CDR3 spans 17 residues. CDR3 sequence (DNA): TGTGCCAGCAGTGAATTCGGCCGCGTGGGACCTGGAAACACCATATATTTT. As protein: CASSEFGRVGPGNTIYF.

The sample holds one count of this clone. This CDR3 reads CASSPPDAGRNNEQFF. CDR3 DNA sequence: TGTGCCAGCAGCCCTCCGGATGCCGGGCGAAACAATGAGCAGTTCTTC. The genes are TRBV7-9 and TRBJ2-1; D gene uncertain. Germline CDR1 reads SEHNR; CDR2 reads FQNEAQ (reference sequence). The CDR3 loop spans 16 amino acids. Trimming shortened V by 5 bases and J by 5 bases, and 19 bases separated the two germline ends. The whole variable domain, filled in from reference TRBV7-9 and TRBJ2-1, reads DTGVSQNPRHKITKRGQNVTFRCDPISEHNRLYWYRQTLGQGPEFLTYFQNEAQLEKSRLLSDRFSAERPKGSFSTLEIQRTEQGDSAMYLCASSPPDAGRNNEQFFGPGTRLTVL.

This clone came up once. Other DNA sequences in this specimen translate into the identical CDR3. The chain recombines TRBV9 with TRBJ1-1; D unresolved. Germline V gives CDR1 SGDLS, CDR2 YYNGEE. Deletions cut 0 bases from V and 0 bases from J, with 15 bases between. The CDR3 length is 17 residues. The CDR3: CASSVGGSPYMNTEAFF. The DNA for the CDR3 is TGTGCCAGCAGCGTAGGTGGGAGCCCCTATATGAACACTGAAGCTTTCTTT.

The chain links TRBV5-1 to TRBJ2-7; 14 bases line up with TRBD2. This CDR3 is built from 16 residues. Looked up from germline, CDR1 is SGHRS and CDR2 is YFSETQ. The ends lost 4 bases at V and 0 bases at J; junction bases unmatched: 3. In DNA form, the CDR3 reads TGCGCCAGCAGCCCCGGGACTAGCGGGAGCTCCTACGAGCAGTACTTC. This sequence encodes CASSPGTSGSSYEQYF.

This rearrangement joins TRBV7-2 to TRBJ2-2, with 12 bases that match TRBD2. V was clipped by 7 bases and J by 4 bases; unmatched bases: 7. The CDR3 is 16 amino acids. Germline CDR1 and CDR2: SGHTA and FQGNSA. The CDR3 nucleotides read TGTGCCAGCAACTACGTACTAGCGGGAGGCACCGGGGAGCTGTTTTTT. Its translation: CASNYVLAGGTGELFF. The full variable domain, in which reference TRBV7-2 and TRBJ2-2 provide the parts outside the CDR3, is GAGVSQSPSNKVTEKGKDVELRCDPISGHTALYWYRQSLGQGLEFLIYFQGNSAPDKSGLPSDRFSAERTGGSVSTLTIQRTQQEDSAVYLCASNYVLAGGTGELFFGEGSRLTVL.

This clone came up once. The genes are TRBV5-1 and TRBJ1-2; tentatively, D is TRBD1 (6 bases). V was pared by 3 bases and J by 3 bases, with 6 bases between. The CDR3 is 12 residues long. Germline CDR1 and CDR2: SGHRS and YFSETQ. The CDR3 loop reads CASSSGDYGYTF. Written as DNA, the CDR3 is TGCGCCAGCAGCTCAGGGGACTATGGCTACACCTTC. The variable domain in full, completed from reference TRBV5-1 and TRBJ1-2, reads KAGVTQTPRYLIKTRGQQVTLSCSPISGHRSVSWYQQTPGQGLQFLFEYFSETQRNKGNFPGRFSGRQFSNSRSEMNVSTLELGDSALYLCASSSGDYGYTFGSGTRLTVV.

A remark on this clone: Other DNA sequences in this sample translate to the same CDR3. In nucleotides, the CDR3 is TGCGCCAGCAGCTTGCTAGCTGGGTCATCCTACAATGAGCAGTTCTTC. Its protein product is CASSLLAGSSYNEQFF. The chain employs TRBV5-1 and TRBJ2-1; D possibly corresponds to TRBD2 (5 bases). Germline CDR1 SGHRS, CDR2 YFSETQ. CDR3 length equals 16 residues. V shed 1 base and J shed 1 base, with 12 bases lying between them.

The rearrangement joins TRBV7-9 to TRBJ2-7; TRBD1 might be the D (7 bases). The CDR3 sequence is 16 residues long. V lost 0 bases and J 2 bases, leaving 14 bases between the germline ends. CDR1 SEHNR and CDR2 FQNEAQ come from the germline V gene (reference sequence). For the CDR3, the DNA is TGTGCCAGCAGCTTAGCAGACAGGGTAGCGGCCTACGAGCAGTACTTC. Translated, it gives CASSLADRVAAYEQYF. The variable domain in full, with the rest retrieved from reference TRBV7-9 and TRBJ2-7, is DTGVSQNPRHKITKRGQNVTFRCDPISEHNRLYWYRQTLGQGPEFLTYFQNEAQLEKSRLLSDRFSAERPKGSFSTLEIQRTEQGDSAMYLCASSLADRVAAYEQYFGPGTRLTVT.

The rearrangement uses TRBV6-5 and TRBJ2-1; 10 positions agree with TRBD1. CDR3 length: 15 amino acids. With V trimmed by 6 bases and J by 4 bases, 6 bases remained unmatched. Germline V lookup: CDR1 MNHEY, CDR2 SVGAGI. This CDR3 is CASRRQGAIYNEQFF. CDR3 nucleotide sequence: TGTGCCAGCAGGAGACAGGGGGCTATATACAATGAGCAGTTCTTC.

The V gene is TRBV10-2, the J gene TRBJ2-7, with D maybe TRBD1 (6 bases). The length of the CDR3 is 12 residues. V was cut by 6 bases and J by 3 bases, with 9 bases left in between. The germline V gene encodes CDR1 WSHSY and CDR2 SAAADI. This CDR3 reads CASSRTDYEQYF. The DNA for the CDR3 is TGCGCCAGCAGCAGGACAGACTACGAGCAGTACTTC.

The chain joins TRBV4-1 to TRBJ2-7; D might be TRBD2 (5 bases). Trimming took 4 bases from V and 6 from J, leaving 28 bases between them. The CDR3 has 18 residues. Germline V lookup: CDR1 MGHRA, CDR2 YSYEKL. CDR3 loop: CASSRLARDLKIRGEQYF. The CDR3 DNA reads as TGCGCCAGCAGCCGCTTAGCTCGGGATTTGAAAATCCGGGGCGAGCAGTACTTC.

The J gene is TRBJ2-7, the V gene TRBV28; D is ambiguous. Germline values: CDR1 MDHEN, CDR2 SYDVKM. CDR3 length: 13 residues. Trimming stripped 3 bases from V and 1 base from J, with 7 bases between. CDR3 in DNA: TGTGCCAGCAGTTTTTTACAGTCCTACGAGCAGTACTTC. Its protein product is CASSFLQSYEQYF.

This chain uses TRBV18 with TRBJ2-1; D gene uncertain. The germline V and J ends were trimmed by 5 bases and 7 bases, with 9 bases remaining between them. The CDR3 length is 12 residues. In germline, CDR1 is KGHSH, CDR2 LQKENI. In DNA form, the CDR3 reads TGTGCCAGCTCATCGCCCAAGAATGAGCAGTTCTTC. This codes for CASSSPKNEQFF.

The V and J genes are TRBV7-9 and TRBJ2-1; TRBD2 aligns across 7 bases. J lost 9 bases, V lost 1 base, and 9 bases had no gene match. Germline V gene sequence: CDR1 SEHNR, CDR2 FQNEAQ (reference sequence). This CDR3 spans 15 amino acids. The CDR3 here is CASSLGLALGPEQFF. The CDR3 nucleotides are TGTGCCAGCAGCTTAGGACTAGCTTTGGGGCCTGAGCAGTTCTTC.

The chain employs TRBV6-5 and TRBJ2-1; D is possibly TRBD2 (5 bases). V was clipped by 6 bases and J by 4 bases, with 16 bases between them. The CDR3 spans 15 residues. The germline gives CDR1 MNHEY, CDR2 SVGAGI. The CDR3 spells CASSTPGFTYNEQFF. The CDR3 DNA reads TGTGCCAGCAGCACTCCGGGATTTACTTACAATGAGCAGTTCTTC.

The J gene is TRBJ2-7, the V gene TRBV5-5, with TRBD2 as a possible D gene (6 bases). The CDR3 consists of 15 residues. V lost 4 bases and J 2 bases, leaving 16 bases between the germline ends. The germline V gene encodes CDR1 SGHKS and CDR2 YYEKEE (reference sequence). In DNA form, the CDR3 reads TGTGCCAGCAGCACAATAGCGGAACTGACCTACGAGCAGTACTTC. Protein: CASSTIAELTYEQYF.

This chain connects TRBV2 to TRBJ2-5, with TRBD2 matching over 14 bases. J was trimmed by 4 bases and V by 6 bases; bases with no gene match: 13. From germline, CDR1 is SNHLY and CDR2 FYNNEI. This CDR3 is 18 amino acids long. The CDR3 here is CASRGFTGTSGSLETQYF. As DNA, the CDR3 is TGTGCCAGCAGGGGATTTACCGGGACTAGCGGGAGTCTAGAGACCCAGTACTTC.